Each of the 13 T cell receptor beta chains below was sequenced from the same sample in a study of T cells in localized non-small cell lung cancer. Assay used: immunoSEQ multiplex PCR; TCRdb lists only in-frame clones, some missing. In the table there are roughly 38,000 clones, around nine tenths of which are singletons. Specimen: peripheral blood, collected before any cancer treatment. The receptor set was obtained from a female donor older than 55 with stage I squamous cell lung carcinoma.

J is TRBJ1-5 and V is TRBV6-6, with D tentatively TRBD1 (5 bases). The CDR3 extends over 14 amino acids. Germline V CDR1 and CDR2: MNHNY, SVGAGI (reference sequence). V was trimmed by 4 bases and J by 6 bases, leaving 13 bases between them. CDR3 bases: TGTGCCAGCAGTTCTCAGGGAGAGGGTCAGCCCCAGCATTTT. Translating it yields CASSSQGEGQPQHF.

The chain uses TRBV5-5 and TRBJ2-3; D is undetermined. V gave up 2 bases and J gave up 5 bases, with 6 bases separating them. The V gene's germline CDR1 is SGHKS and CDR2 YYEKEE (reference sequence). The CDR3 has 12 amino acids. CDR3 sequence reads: CASSFPQDTQYF. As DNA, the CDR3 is TGTGCCAGCAGCTTTCCACAAGATACGCAGTATTTT. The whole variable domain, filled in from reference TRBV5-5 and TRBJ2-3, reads DAGVTQSPTHLIKTRGQQVTLRCSPISGHKSVSWYQQVLGQGPQFIFQYYEKEERGRGNFPDRFSARQFPNYSSELNVNALLLGDSALYLCASSFPQDTQYFGPGTRLTVL.

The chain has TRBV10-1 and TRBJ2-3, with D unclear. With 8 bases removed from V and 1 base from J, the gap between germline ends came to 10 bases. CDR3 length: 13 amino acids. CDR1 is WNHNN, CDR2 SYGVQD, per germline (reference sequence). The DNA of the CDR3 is TGCGCCAGCCACGGACCAGGCACAGATACGCAGTATTTT. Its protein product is CASHGPGTDTQYF.

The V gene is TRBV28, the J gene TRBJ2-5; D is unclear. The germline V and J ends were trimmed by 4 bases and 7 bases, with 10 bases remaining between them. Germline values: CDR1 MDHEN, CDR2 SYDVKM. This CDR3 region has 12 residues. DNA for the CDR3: TGTGCCAGCAGTTCTCCGACGCGGACCCAGTACTTC. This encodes CASSSPTRTQYF.

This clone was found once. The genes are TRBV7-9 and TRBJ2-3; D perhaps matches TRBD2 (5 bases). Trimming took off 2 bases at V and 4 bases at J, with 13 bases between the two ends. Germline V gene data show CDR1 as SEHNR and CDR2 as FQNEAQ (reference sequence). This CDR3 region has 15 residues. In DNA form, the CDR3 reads TGTGCCAGCAGCTTAAGGAGGATATCCCCAGATACGCAGTATTTT. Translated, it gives CASSLRRISPDTQYF. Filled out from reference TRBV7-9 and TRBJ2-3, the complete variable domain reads DTGVSQNPRHKITKRGQNVTFRCDPISEHNRLYWYRQTLGQGPEFLTYFQNEAQLEKSRLLSDRFSAERPKGSFSTLEIQRTEQGDSAMYLCASSLRRISPDTQYFGPGTRLTVL.

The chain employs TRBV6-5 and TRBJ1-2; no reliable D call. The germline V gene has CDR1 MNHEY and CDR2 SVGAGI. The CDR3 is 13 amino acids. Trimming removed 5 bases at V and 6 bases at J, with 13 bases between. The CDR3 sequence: CASSRRAADGYTF. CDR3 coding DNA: TGTGCCAGCAGTCGTCGAGCCGCGGATGGCTACACCTTC.

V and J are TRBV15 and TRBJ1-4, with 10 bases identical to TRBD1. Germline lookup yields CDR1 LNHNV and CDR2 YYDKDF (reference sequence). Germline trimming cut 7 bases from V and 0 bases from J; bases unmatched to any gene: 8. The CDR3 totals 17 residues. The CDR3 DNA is TGTGCCACCAACCTCGGACAGGGGGGCTCAACTAATGAAAAACTGTTTTTT. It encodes CATNLGQGGSTNEKLFF.

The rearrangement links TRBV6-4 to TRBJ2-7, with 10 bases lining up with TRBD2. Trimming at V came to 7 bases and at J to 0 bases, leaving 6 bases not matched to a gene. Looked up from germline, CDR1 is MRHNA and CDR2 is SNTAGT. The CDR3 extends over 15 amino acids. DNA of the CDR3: TGTGCCAGCATCCGGACTAGCGGCCTCTCCTACGAGCAGTACTTC. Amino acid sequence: CASIRTSGLSYEQYF.

DNA of the CDR3: TGTGCCAGCAGCTTAGTAGGGGCAGATACGCAGTATTTT. Protein product: CASSLVGADTQYF. The V call is TRBV5-8, the J call TRBJ2-3; maybe TRBD1 (5 bases). The germline gives CDR1 SGHTS, CDR2 YDEGEE. The length of the CDR3 is 13 residues. V lost 2 bases to trimming and J lost 4 bases, with 8 bases between them.

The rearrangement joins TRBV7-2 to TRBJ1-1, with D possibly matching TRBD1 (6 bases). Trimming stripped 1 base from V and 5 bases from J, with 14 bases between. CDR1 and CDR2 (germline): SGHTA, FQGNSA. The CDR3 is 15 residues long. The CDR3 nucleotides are TGTGCCAGCAGCTTAGGCGGCAGGGGATTAACTGAAGCTTTCTTT. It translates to CASSLGGRGLTEAFF.

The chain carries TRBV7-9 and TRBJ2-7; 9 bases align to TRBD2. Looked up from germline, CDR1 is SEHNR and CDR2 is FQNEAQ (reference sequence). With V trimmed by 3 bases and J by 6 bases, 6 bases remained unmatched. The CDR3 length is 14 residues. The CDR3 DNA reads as TGTGCCAGCAGCTTCGATAGCGGGAGCTCCGAGCAGTACTTC. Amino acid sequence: CASSFDSGSSEQYF.

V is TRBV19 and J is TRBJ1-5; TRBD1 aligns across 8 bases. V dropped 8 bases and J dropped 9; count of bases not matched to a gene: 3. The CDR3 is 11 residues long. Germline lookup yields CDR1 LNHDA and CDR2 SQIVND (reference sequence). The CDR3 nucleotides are TGTGCCAGTGGCAGGGGGCTGCCCCAGCATTTT. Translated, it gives CASGRGLPQHF.

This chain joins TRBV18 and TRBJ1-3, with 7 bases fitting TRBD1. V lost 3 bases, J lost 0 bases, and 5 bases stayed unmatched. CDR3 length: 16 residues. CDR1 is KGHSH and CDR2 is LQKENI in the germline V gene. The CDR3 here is CASSPVQGGSGNTIYF. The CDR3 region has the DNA TGTGCCAGCTCACCTGTTCAGGGGGGCTCTGGAAACACCATATATTTT.